The rows below give T cell receptor beta chains drawn from one sample of a study of T cell responses to AZD1222 COVID-19 vaccine. Data came from immunoSEQ multiplex PCR; TCRdb stores just in-frame clones and leaves some out. The profile covers about 140,000 clones, with roughly 85% appearing a single time and more than 7.5% taken by the ten largest. Sequenced material: peripheral blood, taken 28 days after the second dose of the MenACWY control vaccine. The receptors stem from an adult who received the MenACWY meningococcal vaccine as a control. Both conserved end residues are part of each CDR3. Each record gives: V gene, J gene, CDR3 protein.

>TRBV19|TRBJ2-2
CASRERVGELFF
>TRBV25-1|TRBJ1-4
CASRAGTDMFF
>TRBV19|TRBJ2-7
CASMGVRTYEQYF
>TRBV28|TRBJ1-4
CASSFPRGSTNEKLFF
>TRBV28|TRBJ1-3
CASSLISGSTSGNTIYF
>TRBV6-2/TRBV6-3|TRBJ1-5
CASSYDGNSNQPQHF
>TRBV5-1|TRBJ1-1
CASSPRTHTGTEAFF
>TRBV7-8|TRBJ1-1
CASSPRGGRNTEAFF
>TRBV19|TRBJ1-6
CASRRRAGQANSPLHF
>TRBV18|TRBJ1-4
CASSPFGPAPTNEKLFF
>TRBV11-3|TRBJ1-1
CASSLQGGNTEAFF
>TRBV10-3|TRBJ2-7
CAISATTVTYEQYF
>TRBV12-5|TRBJ2-2
CASAGIGGRTGELFF
>TRBV3-1/TRBV3-2|TRBJ2-2
CASSQPPGELFF
>TRBV5-4|TRBJ2-7
CASSFKGATYEQYF
>TRBV6-5|TRBJ1-2
CASILSRADHGYTF
>TRBV9|TRBJ1-5
CASARTHSNQPQHF
>TRBV2|TRBJ2-1
CASSWGPLSYNEQFF
>TRBV7-2|TRBJ2-3
CASSLLRSATDTQYF
>TRBV5-4|TRBJ2-7
CASSLNPYYEQYF
>TRBV4-1|TRBJ2-1
CASSQDLSAGTMGEQFF
>TRBV2|TRBJ1-1
CASTTSRGATNTEAFF
>TRBV19|TRBJ2-1
CASSIQLYNEQFF